Listed below are T cell receptor beta chains from one sample, sequenced in a study of Ad26.COV2.S vaccination and SARS-CoV-2 variants. Method: immunoSEQ multiplex PCR; TCRdb's copy keeps in-frame clones and lacks some. The table lists around 500,000 clones, approximately 90% of them singletons, with 1.7% in the top ten. Sample: peripheral blood, taken in a trial of Ad26.COV2.S vaccine versus placebo. Receptor source: a person between 18 and 65 years old who received the Ad26.COV2.S COVID-19 vaccine or a placebo. CDR3s include the opening cysteine and the closing phenylalanine or tryptophan. Each record gives: J gene, V gene, clone size, D gene, CDR3 DNA, CDR3 protein. D genes are given only for firm matches. Clone size is shown for a subset of rows, as once, few, many or a class of expanded clone.

TRBJ1-3,TRBV19,-,-,TGTGCCAGTAATCCGAGACAAACTGGAAACACCATATATTTT,CASNPRQTGNTIYF
TRBJ1-1,TRBV6-2/TRBV6-3,-,-,TGTGCCAGCAGTCGGACGGGAGGTACTGAAGCTTTCTTT,CASSRTGGTEAFF
TRBJ2-5,TRBV19,once,-,TGTGCCAGTAGTATTGGCGGGCACGGCCAAGAGACCCAGTACTTC,CASSIGGHGQETQYF
TRBJ1-2,TRBV5-1,-,-,TGCGCCAGCAGCTCCCACCGGGGGGGAAACTATGGCTACACCTTC,CASSSHRGGNYGYTF
TRBJ2-7,TRBV30,-,-,TGTGCCTTAACGATCTCCTACGAGCAGTACTTC,CALTISYEQYF
TRBJ1-2,TRBV5-4,-,TRBD1,TGTGCCAGCAGCTTAAAACAGGGGAACTATGGCTACACCTTC,CASSLKQGNYGYTF
TRBJ1-1,TRBV18,-,TRBD1,TGTGCCAGCTCATACGACAGCACCGGGACAGGGGGCCGTGGTGAAGCTTTCTTT,CASSYDSTGTGGRGEAFF
TRBJ2-1,TRBV14,-,TRBD2,TGTGCCAGCAGCCCCGGGACTAGCGCTGGGGATGAGCAGTTCTTC,CASSPGTSAGDEQFF
TRBJ2-1,TRBV18,-,-,TGTGCCAGCTCCCTCCTGATAGAAAATGAGCAGTTCTTC,CASSLLIENEQFF
TRBJ2-6,TRBV5-1,-,-,TGCGCCAGCAGCTTGAATCTGGGGTCCGCGGCCAACGTCCTGACTTTC,CASSLNLGSAANVLTF
TRBJ1-6,TRBV27,-,-,TGTGCCAGCAGTTCGACAGAAAATTCACCCCTCCACTTT,CASSSTENSPLHF
TRBJ1-5,TRBV19,-,TRBD1,TGTGCCAGTAGTATGGGGACAGGGGGTTATCAGCCCCAGCATTTT,CASSMGTGGYQPQHF
TRBJ1-6,TRBV7-8,-,TRBD1,TGTGCCAGCAGCTTAGACAGGGGGCTCGGGAATTCACCCCTCCACTTT,CASSLDRGLGNSPLHF
TRBJ2-7,TRBV3-1/TRBV3-2,-,TRBD2,TGTGCCAGCAGCCCCATTGGTAGCGGGAGGGACGAGCAGTACTTC,CASSPIGSGRDEQYF
TRBJ2-1,TRBV7-3,-,-,TGTGCCAGCAGCTTATCCCAAGAGCATGAGCAGTTCTTC,CASSLSQEHEQFF
TRBJ1-1,TRBV11-2,-,TRBD1,TGTGCCAGCAGCTTTCAGGGGGGTAGGACTGAAGCTTTCTTT,CASSFQGGRTEAFF
TRBJ1-5,TRBV5-6,-,TRBD1,TGTGCCAGCAGCTTGAGGGGGCGGGAGAGCAATCAGCCCCAGCATTTT,CASSLRGRESNQPQHF
TRBJ2-1,TRBV25-1,-,TRBD2,TGTGCCAGCAGTGACACTAGCGGGAGGAATGAGCAGTTCTTC,CASSDTSGRNEQFF
TRBJ2-5,TRBV6-1,-,TRBD2,TGTGCCAGCAGTGAAACAGGGACTAGCTCAAGGTGGGAGACCCAGTACTTC,CASSETGTSSRWETQYF
TRBJ2-7,TRBV18,-,-,TGTGCCAGCTCACCACGACAGTTGAGGGCCCCGTTCTCCTACGAGCAGTACTTC,CASSPRQLRAPFSYEQYF
TRBJ2-3,TRBV2,-,TRBD2,TGTGCCAGCACCGCGGGAGATCGAAGCACAGATACGCAGTATTTT,CASTAGDRSTDTQYF
TRBJ2-3,TRBV19,-,TRBD2,TGTGCCAGTAGAGGGACTAGCGGGGGAAAGACTAGCACAGATACGCAGTATTTT,CASRGTSGGKTSTDTQYF
TRBJ2-7,TRBV5-6,-,-,TGTGCCAGCGCCACCATGTCCCTGGCCTACGAGCAGTACTTC,CASATMSLAYEQYF
TRBJ2-2,TRBV19,few,TRBD1,TGTGCCAGTAGTGGACCGGGACAGAAGAAACCTAACACCGGGGAGCTGTTTTTT,CASSGPGQKKPNTGELFF
TRBJ2-1,TRBV7-9,-,TRBD2,TGTGCCAGCAGATCCCTAGCGGGGGGAACCTACAATGAGCAGTTCTTC,CASRSLAGGTYNEQFF
TRBJ1-2,TRBV5-4,-,-,TGTGCCAGCAGCTTGGACAGCAACTATGGCTACACCTTC,CASSLDSNYGYTF
TRBJ2-5,TRBV24-1,-,TRBD2,TGTGCCACCAGTGATGTCACTAGCGGGGCGGGGGAGACCCAGTACTTC,CATSDVTSGAGETQYF
TRBJ1-1,TRBV6-5,once,TRBD1,TGTGCCAGCAGCGAGTACAGGGGTTACACTGAAGCTTTCTTT,CASSEYRGYTEAFF
TRBJ2-1,TRBV5-1,-,-,TGCGCCAGCAGCTGGGATACAGCGAGCTCCTACAATGAGCAGTTCTTC,CASSWDTASSYNEQFF
TRBJ2-2,TRBV5-1,-,-,TGCGCCAGCAGCTTGTTCGTCACCAACACCGGGGAGCTGTTTTTT,CASSLFVTNTGELFF
TRBJ2-6,TRBV9,-,-,TGTGCCAGCAGCGTTCGGGCCCTCTCTGGGGCCAACGTCCTGACTTTC,CASSVRALSGANVLTF
TRBJ1-1,TRBV6-5,-,-,TGTGCCAGCAGTTACCCACAGAGACCCTTGAACACTGAAGCTTTCTTT,CASSYPQRPLNTEAFF